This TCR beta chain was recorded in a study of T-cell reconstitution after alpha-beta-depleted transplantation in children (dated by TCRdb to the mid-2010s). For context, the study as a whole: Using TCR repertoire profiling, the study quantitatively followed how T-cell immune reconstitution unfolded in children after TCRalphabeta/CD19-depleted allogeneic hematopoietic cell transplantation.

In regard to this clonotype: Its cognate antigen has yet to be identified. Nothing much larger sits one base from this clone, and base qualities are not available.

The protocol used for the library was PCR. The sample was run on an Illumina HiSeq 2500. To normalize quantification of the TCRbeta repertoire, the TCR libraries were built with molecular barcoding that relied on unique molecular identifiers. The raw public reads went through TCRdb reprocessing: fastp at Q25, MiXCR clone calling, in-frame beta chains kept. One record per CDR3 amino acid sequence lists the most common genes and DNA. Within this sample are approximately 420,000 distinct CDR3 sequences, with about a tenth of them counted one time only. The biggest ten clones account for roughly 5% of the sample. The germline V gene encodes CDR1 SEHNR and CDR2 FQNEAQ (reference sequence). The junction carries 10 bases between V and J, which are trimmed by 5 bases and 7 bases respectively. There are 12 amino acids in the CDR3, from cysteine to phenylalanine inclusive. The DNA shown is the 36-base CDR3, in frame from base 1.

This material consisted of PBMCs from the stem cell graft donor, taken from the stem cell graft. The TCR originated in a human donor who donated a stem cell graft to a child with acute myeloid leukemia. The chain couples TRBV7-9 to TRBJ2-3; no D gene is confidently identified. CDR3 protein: CASSLTEYTQYF. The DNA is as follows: TGTGCCAGCAGCCTTACAGAATATACGCAGTATTTT. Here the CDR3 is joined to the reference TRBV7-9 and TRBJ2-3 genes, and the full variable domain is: DTGVSQNPRHKITKRGQNVTFRCDPISEHNRLYWYRQTLGQGPEFLTYFQNEAQLEKSRLLSDRFSAERPKGSFSTLEIQRTEQGDSAMYLCASSLTEYTQYFGPGTRLTVL.